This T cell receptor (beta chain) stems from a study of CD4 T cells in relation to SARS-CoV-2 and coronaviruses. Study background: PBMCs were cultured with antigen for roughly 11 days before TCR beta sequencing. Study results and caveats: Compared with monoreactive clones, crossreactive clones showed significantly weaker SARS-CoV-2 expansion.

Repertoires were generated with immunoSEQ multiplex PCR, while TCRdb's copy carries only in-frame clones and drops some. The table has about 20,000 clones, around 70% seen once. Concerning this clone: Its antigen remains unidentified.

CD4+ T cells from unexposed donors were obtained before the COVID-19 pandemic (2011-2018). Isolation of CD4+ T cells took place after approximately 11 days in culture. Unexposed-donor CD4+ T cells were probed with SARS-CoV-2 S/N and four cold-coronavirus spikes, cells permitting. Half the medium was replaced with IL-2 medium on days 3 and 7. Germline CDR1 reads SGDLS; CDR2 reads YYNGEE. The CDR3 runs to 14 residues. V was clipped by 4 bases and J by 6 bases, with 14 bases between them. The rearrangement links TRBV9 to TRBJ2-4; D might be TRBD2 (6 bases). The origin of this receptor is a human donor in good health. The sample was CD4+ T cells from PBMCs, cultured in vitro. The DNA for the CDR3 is TGTGCCAGCAGCATCAGCTCGGGGGTAAACATTCAGTACTTC. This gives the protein CASSISSGVNIQYF.